The clone carrying this T cell receptor beta chain was seen more than once but under ten times. This sample was taken from a study of T-cell memory formation after mild COVID-19. The CDR3 runs to 16 residues. Trimming removed 1 base from V and 0 bases from J, with 10 bases in between. Per the germline V gene, CDR1 is LGHNA and CDR2 is YNFKEQ. Sample barcodes and UMIs were carried by the TCR alpha and TCR beta cDNA libraries that 5'RACE generated with constant-segment primers. TCRdb re-called the 5' RACE reads through MiXCR, storing one row per CDR3 protein. The profile covers around 80,000 distinct CDR3 sequences, with about 13% appearing a single time and around 41% taken by the ten largest.

The source of this sequence is a man younger than 35 who had mild COVID-19 (a few samples of this study predate the infection). Cell type and time point are not known. This chain uses TRBV4-2 with TRBJ1-5, with D hard to call. Sequencing was carried out using PBMCs or a T cell subset sorted from them (not recorded which). The CDR3 sequence: CASSQGGGYSNQPQHF. CDR3 sequence (DNA): TGTGCCAGCAGCCAAGGCGGCGGTTATAGCAATCAGCCCCAGCATTTT.